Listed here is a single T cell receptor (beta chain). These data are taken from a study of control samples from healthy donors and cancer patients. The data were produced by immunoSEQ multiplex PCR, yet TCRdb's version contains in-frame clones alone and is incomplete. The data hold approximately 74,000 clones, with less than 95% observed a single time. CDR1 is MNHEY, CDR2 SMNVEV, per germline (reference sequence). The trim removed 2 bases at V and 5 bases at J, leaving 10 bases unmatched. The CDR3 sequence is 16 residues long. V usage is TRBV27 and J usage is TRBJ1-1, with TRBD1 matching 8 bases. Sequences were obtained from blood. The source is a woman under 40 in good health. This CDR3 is CASSLLGSRGRTEAFF. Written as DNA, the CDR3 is TGTGCCAGCAGTTTACTGGGGAGCAGGGGGCGGACTGAAGCTTTCTTT.